These 21 T cell receptor beta chains originate from one sample sequenced in a study of CD8 T cells in Susac syndrome. An amount of RNA that ranged from roughly 0.5 to 1 ug was reverse transcribed with random hexamers. TCRdb called the immunoSEQ multiplex PCR reads again in MiXCR, with one record for every CDR3 protein. This sample yields some 260,000 distinct CDR3 sequences, of which 85% to 95% are seen a single time; roughly 0.072% belongs to the top ten. Sequencing used CD4+ T cells from PBMCs. These receptors originate from a human donor with multiple sclerosis.

This rearrangement joins TRBV5-4 to TRBJ2-1, with D possibly matching TRBD1 (5 bases). The CDR3 extends over 13 amino acids. Germline CDR1 is SGHNT and CDR2 is YYREEE (reference sequence). Trimming took 2 bases from V and 3 from J, leaving 6 bases between them. In DNA form, the CDR3 reads TGTGCCAGCAGCTTACAGGTCTACAATGAGCAGTTCTTC. The encoded protein is CASSLQVYNEQFF.

The rearrangement uses TRBV23-1 and TRBJ2-7; 8 bases match TRBD1. TRBV23-1 is flagged as an ORF with uncertain function. Unmatched junction bases numbered 11, after V lost 5 bases and J lost 2 bases. The length of the CDR3 is 16 residues. CDR3: CASSLSPGQDPYEQYF. DNA for the CDR3: TGCGCCAGCAGTTTGTCCCCGGGACAGGACCCCTACGAGCAGTACTTC.

The table lists this clonotype with a count of one. The J gene is TRBJ2-6, the V gene TRBV5-1; tentative D call: TRBD2 (5 bases). The CDR3 has 18 residues. V was trimmed by 1 base and J by 0 bases, leaving 14 bases between them. The germline V gene has CDR1 SGHRS and CDR2 YFSETQ. The CDR3 region has the DNA TGCGCCAGCAGCTTGTCACCGGGGATGGCCTCTGGGGCCAACGTCCTGACTTTC. Encoded protein: CASSLSPGMASGANVLTF.

The chain employs TRBV30 and TRBJ1-1; no reliable D call. There are 12 residues in the CDR3. The V gene lost 4 bases and the J gene lost 5 bases, with 11 bases spanning the gap. Germline V lookup: CDR1 GTSNPN, CDR2 SVGIG (reference sequence). In DNA form, the CDR3 reads TGTGCCTGGACGTTGGGAAAGACTGAAGCTTTCTTT. Protein: CAWTLGKTEAFF. The whole variable domain, filled in from reference TRBV30 and TRBJ1-1, reads SQTIHQWPATLVQPVGSPLSLECTVEGTSNPNLYWYRQAAGRGLQLLFYSVGIGQISSEVPQNLSASRPQDRQFILSSKKLLLSDSGFYLCAWTLGKTEAFFGQGTRLTVV.

This chain links TRBV13 with TRBJ2-7; a possible D gene is TRBD1 (6 bases). Germline values: CDR1 PRHDT, CDR2 FYEKMQ (reference sequence). V was cut by 1 base and J by 6 bases, with 16 bases left in between. This CDR3 spans 15 amino acids. The CDR3 region is CASSLDSGQGTEQYF. DNA for the CDR3: TGTGCCAGCAGCTTAGACTCAGGGCAGGGGACCGAGCAGTACTTC. The variable domain in full, completed from reference TRBV13 and TRBJ2-7, reads AAGVIQSPRHLIKEKRETATLKCYPIPRHDTVYWYQQGPGQDPQFLISFYEKMQSDKGSIPDRFSAQQFSDYHSELNMSSLELGDSALYFCASSLDSGQGTEQYFGPGTRLTVT.

V and J are TRBV6-6 and TRBJ2-7, with D unclear. Germline loops: CDR1 MNHNY, CDR2 SVGAGI (reference sequence). Trimming removed 2 bases from V and 5 bases from J, with 10 bases in between. The CDR3 has 13 residues. CDR3 nucleotides: TGTGCCAGCAGTTACAGGGTAGAGGACGAGCAGTACTTC. Translation gives CASSYRVEDEQYF.

This clonotype was seen just once. The chain carries TRBV3-1 and TRBJ2-5, with 7 positions matching TRBD2. The V gene's germline CDR1 is LGHDT and CDR2 YNNKEL (reference sequence). The J segment lost 4 bases and the V segment lost 1 base, leaving 9 bases of the junction unmatched. This CDR3 is built from 16 residues. The CDR3 region has the DNA TGTGCCAGCAGCCAAGGGCGGGAGATGTTCGCAGAGACCCAGTACTTC. Its protein is CASSQGREMFAETQYF.

V and J are TRBV30 and TRBJ2-5; perhaps TRBD2 as D (5 bases). The V gene's germline CDR1 is GTSNPN and CDR2 SVGIG (reference sequence). The V and J ends lost 0 bases and 5 bases respectively, with 13 bases between them. This CDR3 is built from 14 residues. The CDR3 reads CAWSVQGGRETQYF. The CDR3 nucleotides are TGTGCCTGGAGTGTACAAGGCGGGCGGGAGACCCAGTACTTC.

This clonotype is a singleton in its sample. The chain has TRBV3-1 and TRBJ2-3, with TRBD2 identical over 7 bases. V trimming: 4 bases; J trimming: 3 bases; junction bases outside the gene matches: 13. This CDR3 has 17 residues. The germline V gene encodes CDR1 LGHDT and CDR2 YNNKEL (reference sequence). The CDR3 protein is CASSLPGLGQLTDTQYF. As DNA, the CDR3 is TGTGCCAGCAGCCTACCCGGACTAGGACAATTAACAGATACGCAGTATTTT.

The chain has TRBV19 and TRBJ2-7, with 9 positions matching TRBD2. Per germline, CDR1 LNHDA and CDR2 SQIVND (reference sequence). Losses at the gene ends were 7 bases for V and 3 bases for J; bases not matched to a gene: 10. This CDR3 spans 15 amino acids. CDR3 sequence (DNA): TGTGCCAGTACCGGGTCGAAGACTAGCGGCTACGAGCAGTACTTC. Protein product: CASTGSKTSGYEQYF.

The chain combines TRBV20-1 with TRBJ2-3; TRBD2 matches at 13 bases. Germline V gene lookup returns CDR1 DFQATT and CDR2 SNEGSKA (reference sequence). The CDR3 is 15 amino acids. J gave up 3 bases and V 5 bases, and 5 bases lay outside the gene matches. The CDR3 sequence: CSAPWTSGSTDTQYF. The DNA for the CDR3 is TGCAGTGCTCCCTGGACTAGCGGGAGTACAGATACGCAGTATTTT.

The chain carries TRBV6-6 and TRBJ2-6, with 7 bases fitting TRBD1. This CDR3 spans 15 amino acids. Germline trimming cut 11 bases from V and 4 bases from J; bases unmatched to any gene: 11. Germline V lookup: CDR1 MNHNY, CDR2 SVGAGI (reference sequence). CDR3 sequence reads: CAGKGGYSGANVLTF. The DNA of the CDR3 is TGTGCCGGTAAAGGGGGCTACTCCGGGGCCAACGTCCTGACTTTC.

This clonotype was recorded only once. The chain recombines TRBV9 with TRBJ2-7; no clear D. The V gene's germline CDR1 is SGDLS and CDR2 YYNGEE. Trimming left V 3 bases short and J 1 base short, with 14 bases between. This CDR3 has 15 amino acids. The CDR3 DNA follows: TGTGCCAGCAGCGAGGGCCCCGACCCGTCCTACGAGCAGTACTTC. Residues: CASSEGPDPSYEQYF.

The chain links TRBV6-2 or TRBV6-3 to TRBJ2-1; 10 bases line up with TRBD2. This CDR3 has 15 residues. Germline assignment: CDR1 MNHEY and CDR2 SVGEGT. The V and J ends lost 2 bases and 10 bases, in that order; junction bases with no gene match: 8. This chain's CDR3 is CASSYPRLAGGEQFF. The CDR3 DNA sequence: TGTGCCAGCAGTTACCCGCGGTTAGCGGGGGGAGAGCAGTTCTTC.

This chain joins TRBV3-1 and TRBJ1-1, with 7 bases matching TRBD1. The CDR3 loop spans 13 amino acids. Germline V CDR1 and CDR2: LGHDT, YNNKEL (reference sequence). V shed 1 base and J 11 bases; nucleotides not matched to a gene: 7. CDR3 sequence reads: CASSQVPQGGAFF. CDR3 bases: TGTGCCAGCAGCCAAGTCCCTCAGGGGGGCGCTTTCTTT.

The chain links TRBV19 to TRBJ2-3; 8 bases are a match to TRBD2. The CDR3 contains 14 residues. V gave up 5 bases and J gave up 5 bases; unmatched junction bases: 6. In germline, CDR1 is LNHDA, CDR2 SQIVND (reference sequence). The CDR3 DNA is TGTGCCAGTAGTCTTGGCAGCGGGGGAGATACGCAGTATTTT. Its translation is CASSLGSGGDTQYF.

The rearrangement uses TRBV15 and TRBJ1-2; the D gene is possibly TRBD1 (5 bases). Germline CDR1 LNHNV, CDR2 YYDKDF (reference sequence). Deletions cut 1 base from V and 4 bases from J, with 13 bases between. The CDR3 extends over 15 amino acids. In DNA form, the CDR3 reads TGTGCCACCAGCAGAGGTGAAGGAGGGGTCTATGGCTACACCTTC. Translated, it gives CATSRGEGGVYGYTF.

J is TRBJ1-1 and V is TRBV4-2, with 7 nucleotides matching TRBD1. The V and J ends lost 4 bases and 0 bases, in that order; junction bases with no gene match: 5. The CDR3 runs 15 residues. Per germline, CDR1 LGHNA and CDR2 YNFKEQ. This CDR3 reads CASSPRQGMNTEAFF. CDR3 nucleotide sequence: TGTGCCAGCAGCCCCAGACAGGGAATGAACACTGAAGCTTTCTTT.

V gene TRBV7-8 combines with J gene TRBJ2-3; 10 nucleotides agree with TRBD1. The V gene's germline CDR1 is SGHVS and CDR2 FQNEAQ. Losses at the gene ends were 6 bases for V and 3 bases for J; bases not matched to a gene: 9. There are 16 residues in the CDR3. CDR3 region: CASRSVGTGATDTQYF. CDR3 sequence (DNA): TGTGCCAGCAGGAGTGTAGGGACAGGGGCGACAGATACGCAGTATTTT.

The gene calls are TRBV20-1 and TRBJ1-5, with TRBD1 matching 9 bases. Germline-derived CDR1 and CDR2 are DFQATT and SNEGSKA (reference sequence). J lost 1 base, V lost 4 bases, and 11 bases had no gene match. The CDR3 has 17 amino acids. The CDR3 DNA follows: TGCAGTGCTATCCCCGAAACAGGGGGCGGGAGCAATCAGCCCCAGCATTTT. Translated, it gives CSAIPETGGGSNQPQHF.

This clonotype was seen a few times. The V call is TRBV2, the J call TRBJ1-3, with no clear D. The V and J ends lost 5 bases and 0 bases respectively, with 8 bases between them. Germline V gene lookup returns CDR1 SNHLY and CDR2 FYNNEI. The CDR3 loop spans 14 amino acids. The CDR3 coding sequence is TGTGCCAGCAGTCCGGGGAGCTCTGGAAACACCATATATTTT. Protein product: CASSPGSSGNTIYF.